The 5 T cell receptor beta chains given below trace back to one sample, sequenced in a study of blood T cell repertoires in COVID-19. TCRdb's copy holds only in-frame clones and misses some; the assay was immunoSEQ multiplex PCR. Of about 250,000 clones listed, under 85% are singletons. The sample consisted of peripheral blood. All receptors derive from a human donor with COVID-19, enrolled during active disease. The donor label of this sample is uncertain.

The V and J genes are TRBV29-1 and TRBJ2-2; 7 bases match TRBD1. The CDR3 contains 13 residues. The germline V gene encodes CDR1 SQVTM and CDR2 ANQGSEA. Trimming took 7 bases from V and 4 from J; bases not matched to a gene: 6. CDR3 in DNA: TGCAGCGCTTCGGCAGGGGGCACCGGGGAGCTGTTTTTT. Translation gives CSASAGGTGELFF.

This sequence joins TRBV3-1 (or the pseudogene TRBV3-2) and TRBJ2-3, with D tentatively TRBD1 (5 bases). Looked up from germline, CDR1 is LGHDT and CDR2 is YNNKEL (reference sequence). This CDR3 region has 16 residues. With 0 bases removed from V and 1 base from J, the gap between germline ends came to 11 bases. The CDR3 DNA is TGTGCCAGCAGCCAAGATCTGGCCAGGGGCACAGATACGCAGTATTTT. It encodes CASSQDLARGTDTQYF.

This clone occurred once. This chain connects TRBV12-3 or TRBV12-4 to TRBJ2-1, with a tentative D call TRBD2 (5 bases). The CDR3 consists of 13 residues. V was cut by 0 bases and J by 9 bases, with 9 bases left in between. In DNA form, the CDR3 reads TGTGCCAGCAGTTTAGCGAGGACTCTTGAGCAGTTCTTC. Protein product: CASSLARTLEQFF.

The V and J genes are TRBV10-3 and TRBJ1-5; D might be TRBD1 (5 bases). There are 13 residues in the CDR3. V lost 4 bases and J lost 9, with 13 bases in between. Germline V gene lookup returns CDR1 ENHRY and CDR2 SYGVKD. The CDR3 loop reads CAISVDGGSPQHF. The CDR3 DNA reads TGTGCCATCAGTGTGGACGGGGGATCGCCCCAGCATTTT.

CDR3 coding DNA: TGTGCCAGCTCACTCGGACAGGTGGGGGATACGCAGTATTTT. Residues: CASSLGQVGDTQYF. This rearrangement joins TRBV18 to TRBJ2-3; 7 positions match TRBD1. Germline assignment: CDR1 KGHSH and CDR2 LQKENI. V lost 4 bases, J lost 6 bases, and 7 bases stayed unmatched. The CDR3 is 14 amino acids. The complete variable domain, with remaining parts taken from reference TRBV18 and TRBJ2-3, reads NAGVMQNPRHLVRRRGQEARLRCSPMKGHSHVYWYRQLPEEGLKFMVYLQKENIIDESGMPKERFSAEFPKEGPSILRIQQVVRGDSAAYFCASSLGQVGDTQYFGPGTRLTVL.